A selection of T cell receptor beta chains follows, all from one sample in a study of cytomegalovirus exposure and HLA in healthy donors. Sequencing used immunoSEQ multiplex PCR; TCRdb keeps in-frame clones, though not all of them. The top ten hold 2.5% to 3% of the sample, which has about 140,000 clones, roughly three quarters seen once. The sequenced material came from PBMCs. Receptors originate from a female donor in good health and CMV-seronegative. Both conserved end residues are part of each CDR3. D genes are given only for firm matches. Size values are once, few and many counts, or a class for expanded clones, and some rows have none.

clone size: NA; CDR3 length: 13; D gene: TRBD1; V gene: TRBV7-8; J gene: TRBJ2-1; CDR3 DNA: TGTGCCAGCAGCTTAACAGGGGTAGGCGAGCAGTTCTTC; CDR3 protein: CASSLTGVGEQFF
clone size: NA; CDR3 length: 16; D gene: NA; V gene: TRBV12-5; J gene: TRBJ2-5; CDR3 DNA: TGTGCTAGTGGTTTGAACGGTCCGGGATCTCAAGAGACCCAGTACTTC; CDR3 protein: CASGLNGPGSQETQYF
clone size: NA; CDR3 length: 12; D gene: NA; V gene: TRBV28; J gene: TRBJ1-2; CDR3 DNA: TGTGCCAGCAGCCTAAGGGGGGGCGGCTACACCTTC; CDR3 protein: CASSLRGGGYTF
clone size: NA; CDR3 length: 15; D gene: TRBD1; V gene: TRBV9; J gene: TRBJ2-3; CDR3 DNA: TGTGCCAGCAGCGAGAGGGACAGGGGGCCAGATACGCAGTATTTT; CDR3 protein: CASSERDRGPDTQYF
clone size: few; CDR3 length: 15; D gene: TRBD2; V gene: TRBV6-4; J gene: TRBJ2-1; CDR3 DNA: TGTGCCAGCGGTGACTCGGCCGGGACTAGCAATGAGCAGTTCTTC; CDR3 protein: CASGDSAGTSNEQFF
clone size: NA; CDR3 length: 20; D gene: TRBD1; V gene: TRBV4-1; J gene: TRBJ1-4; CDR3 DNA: TGCGCCAGCAGCCAAGATAGGGGCTGGACAGGGGGTGCCCTTAGTGAAAAACTGTTTTTT; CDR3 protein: CASSQDRGWTGGALSEKLFF
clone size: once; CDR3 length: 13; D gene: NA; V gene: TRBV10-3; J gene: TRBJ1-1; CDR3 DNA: TGTGCCATCAGTGACAGGGGGAACACTGAAGCTTTCTTT; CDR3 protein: CAISDRGNTEAFF
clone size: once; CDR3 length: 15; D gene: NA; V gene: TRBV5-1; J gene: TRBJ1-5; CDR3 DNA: TGCGCCAGCAGCTTGACAGGGTCGGGCAATCAGCCCCAGCATTTT; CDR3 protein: CASSLTGSGNQPQHF
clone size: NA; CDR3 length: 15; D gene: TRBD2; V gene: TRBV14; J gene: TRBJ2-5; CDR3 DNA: TGTGCCAGCAGCCAAGTCGGGGGGGCCGGAGAGACCCAGTACTTC; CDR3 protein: CASSQVGGAGETQYF
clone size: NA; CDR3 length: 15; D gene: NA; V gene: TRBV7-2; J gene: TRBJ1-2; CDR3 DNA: TGTGCCAGCAGAAATCCCCTTCAGTCCAACTATGGCTACACCTTC; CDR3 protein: CASRNPLQSNYGYTF
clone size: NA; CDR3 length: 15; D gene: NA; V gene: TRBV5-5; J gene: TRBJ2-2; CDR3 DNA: TGTGCCAGCAGTTTTGGCCCGGGTACCACCGGGGAGCTGTTTTTT; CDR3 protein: CASSFGPGTTGELFF
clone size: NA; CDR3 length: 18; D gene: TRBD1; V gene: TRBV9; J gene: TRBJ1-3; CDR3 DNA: TGTGCCAGCAGCGTAGGAGGCCGGACAGGGGGCTCTGGAAACACCATATATTTT; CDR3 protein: CASSVGGRTGGSGNTIYF
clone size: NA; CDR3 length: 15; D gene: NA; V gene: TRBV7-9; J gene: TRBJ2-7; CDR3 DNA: TGTGCCAGCAGCTTATTAAAGATACTGCCCTACGAGCAGTACTTC; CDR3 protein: CASSLLKILPYEQYF
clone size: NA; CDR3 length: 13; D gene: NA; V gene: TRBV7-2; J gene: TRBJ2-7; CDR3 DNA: TGTGCCAGCAGCTTAGATGTCCCCTATAGGCAGTACTTC; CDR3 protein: CASSLDVPYRQYF
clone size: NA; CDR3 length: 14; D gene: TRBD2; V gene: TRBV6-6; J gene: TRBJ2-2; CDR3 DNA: TGTGCCAGCAGAGGGACTAGAAGGACCGGGGAGCTGTTTTTT; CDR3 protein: CASRGTRRTGELFF
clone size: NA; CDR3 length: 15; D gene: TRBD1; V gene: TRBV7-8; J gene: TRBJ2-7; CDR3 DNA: TGTGCCAGCAACCCCCAGGGACAGGGGGTCTACGAGCAGTACTTC; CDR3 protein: CASNPQGQGVYEQYF
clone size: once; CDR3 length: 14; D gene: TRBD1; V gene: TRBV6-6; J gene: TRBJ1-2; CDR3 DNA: TGTGCCAGCAGTTACATGGGGACAGGCGAATCCTACACCTTC; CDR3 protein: CASSYMGTGESYTF
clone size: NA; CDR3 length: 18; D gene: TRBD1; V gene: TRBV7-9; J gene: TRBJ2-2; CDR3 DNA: TGTGCCAGCACCCTCTTAGGGACAGGGGGAACGAACACCGGGGAGCTGTTTTTT; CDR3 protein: CASTLLGTGGTNTGELFF
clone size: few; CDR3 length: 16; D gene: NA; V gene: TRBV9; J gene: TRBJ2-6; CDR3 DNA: TGTGCCAGCAGCGTAGTCCCGGGCTCTGGGGCCAACGTCCTGACTTTC; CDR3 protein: CASSVVPGSGANVLTF
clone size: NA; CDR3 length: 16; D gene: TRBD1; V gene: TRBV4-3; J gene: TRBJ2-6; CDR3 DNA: TGCGCCAGCGGGCGGCAGGGGGTAGTTGGGGCCAACGTCCTGACTTTC; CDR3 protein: CASGRQGVVGANVLTF
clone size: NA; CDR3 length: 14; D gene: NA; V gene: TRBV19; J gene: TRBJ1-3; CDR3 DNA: TGTGCCAGTAGTATCTCTGGAGGAGGAAACACCATATATTTT; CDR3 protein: CASSISGGGNTIYF
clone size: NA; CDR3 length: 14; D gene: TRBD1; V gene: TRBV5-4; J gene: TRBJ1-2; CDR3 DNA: TGTGCCAGCAGCTCCAGGACAGGGAACTATGGCTACACCTTC; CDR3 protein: CASSSRTGNYGYTF
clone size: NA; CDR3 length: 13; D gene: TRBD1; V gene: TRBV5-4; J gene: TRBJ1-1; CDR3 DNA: TGTGCCAGCAGCGCGGTCAGGGGGACTGAAGCTTTCTTT; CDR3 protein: CASSAVRGTEAFF
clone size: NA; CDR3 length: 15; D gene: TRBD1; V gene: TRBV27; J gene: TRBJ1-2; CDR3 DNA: TGTGCCAGCAGTTTTGGCGGGACAGGGGGAAGCGGCTACACCTTC; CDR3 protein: CASSFGGTGGSGYTF
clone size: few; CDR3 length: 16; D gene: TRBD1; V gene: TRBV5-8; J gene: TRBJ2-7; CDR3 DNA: TGTGCCAGCAGCTCCCAACAGGGGTCCAGCTCCTACGAGCAGTACTTC; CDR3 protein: CASSSQQGSSSYEQYF
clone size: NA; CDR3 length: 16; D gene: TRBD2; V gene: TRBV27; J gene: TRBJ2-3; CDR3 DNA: TGTGCCAGCAGTTTAGTAGCGGGGCTGATCACAGATACGCAGTATTTT; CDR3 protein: CASSLVAGLITDTQYF
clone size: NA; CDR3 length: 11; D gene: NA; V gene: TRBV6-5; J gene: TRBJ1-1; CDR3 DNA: TGTGCCAGCAGGACAGGCTGTGAAGCTTTCTTT; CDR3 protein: CASRTGCEAFF
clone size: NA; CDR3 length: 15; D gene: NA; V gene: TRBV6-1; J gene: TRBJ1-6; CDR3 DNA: TGTGCCAGCAGCGATTTTCAGGGTTTATCGTCACCCCTCCACTTT; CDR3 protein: CASSDFQGLSSPLHF
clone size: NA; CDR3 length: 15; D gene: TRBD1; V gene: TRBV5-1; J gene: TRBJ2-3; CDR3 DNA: TGCGCCAGCAGCTTGCAGGGGGCAAATACAGATACGCAGTATTTT; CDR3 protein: CASSLQGANTDTQYF
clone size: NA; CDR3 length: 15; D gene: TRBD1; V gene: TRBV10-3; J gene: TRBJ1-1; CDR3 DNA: TGTGCCATCAGTTCCGACAGGGGGTCCGGCACTGAAGCTTTCTTT; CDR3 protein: CAISSDRGSGTEAFF
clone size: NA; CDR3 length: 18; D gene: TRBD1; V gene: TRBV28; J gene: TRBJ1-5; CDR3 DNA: TGTGCCAGCAATATCCTATCCTTACGGACAGGGTTCGCGGAGCCCCAGCATTTT; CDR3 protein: CASNILSLRTGFAEPQHF
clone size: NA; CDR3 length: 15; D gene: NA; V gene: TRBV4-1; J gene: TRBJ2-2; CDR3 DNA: TGCGCCAGCAGCCAGACGCAGGTGGGCACCGGGGAGCTGTTTTTT; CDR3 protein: CASSQTQVGTGELFF
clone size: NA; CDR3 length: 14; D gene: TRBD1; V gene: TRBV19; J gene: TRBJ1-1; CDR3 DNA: TGTGCCAGTAGTGCATCCGGGACAGGGTTCGAAGCTTTCTTT; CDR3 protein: CASSASGTGFEAFF
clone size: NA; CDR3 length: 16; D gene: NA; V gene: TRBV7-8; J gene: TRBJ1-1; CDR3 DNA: TGTGCCAGCAGCTTATCACCGCGGCAGACGAACACTGAAGCTTTCTTT; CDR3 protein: CASSLSPRQTNTEAFF
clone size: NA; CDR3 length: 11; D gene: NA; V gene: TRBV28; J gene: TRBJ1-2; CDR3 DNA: TGTGCCAGCAGTTCTAGGCTTGGCTACACCTTC; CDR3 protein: CASSSRLGYTF
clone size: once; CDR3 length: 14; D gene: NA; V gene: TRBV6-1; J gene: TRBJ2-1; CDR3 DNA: TGTGCCAGCAGTATGACATTTTCCTACAATGAGCAGTTCTTC; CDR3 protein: CASSMTFSYNEQFF
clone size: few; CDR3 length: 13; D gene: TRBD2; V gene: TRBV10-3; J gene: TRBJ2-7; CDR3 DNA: TGTGCCACCGGGGGGGGAGTGGACTACGAGCAGTACTTC; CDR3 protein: CATGGGVDYEQYF
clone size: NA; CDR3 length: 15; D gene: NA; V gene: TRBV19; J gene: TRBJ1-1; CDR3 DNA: TGTGCCAGTAGTATAGGTCAGTTGGCGAACACTGAAGCTTTCTTT; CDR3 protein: CASSIGQLANTEAFF
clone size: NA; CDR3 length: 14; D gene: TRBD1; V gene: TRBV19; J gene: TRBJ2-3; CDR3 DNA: TGTGCCAGTAGTATCCAGGGGGGCACAGATACGCAGTATTTT; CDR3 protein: CASSIQGGTDTQYF
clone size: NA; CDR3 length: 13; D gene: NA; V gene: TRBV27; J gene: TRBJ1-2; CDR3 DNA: TGTGCCAGCAGCTTCGACAGATCCTATGGCTACACCTTC; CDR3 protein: CASSFDRSYGYTF